This T cell receptor (beta chain) came from a study of blood T cells in healthy people across ages. Regarding the study as a whole: Naive CD4+ cells and diversity were both higher in long-lived donors than in aged donors. Nothing was known about donor CMV status, and this possibly confounded expanded clonotype changes.

This clonotype was seen a few times. Its antigen is as yet unknown. The use of a sample-barcoded 5' primer and a J-beta primer mix characterized a second PCR of about 7 to 12 cycles. TCRdb processed the 5' RACE reads anew with MiXCR; each CDR3 protein has one entry. Here the sample spans some 1,800,000 distinct CDR3 sequences, approximately 40% being singletons. Extracted total RNA amounted to at least 5.5 micrograms for each sample. The CDR3 covers 15 residues. Germline assignment: CDR1 KGHSH and CDR2 LQKENI. V was clipped by 3 bases and J by 2 bases, with 13 bases between them. V usage is TRBV18 and J usage is TRBJ1-2, with no clear D. This sequence originates from a human donor in good health. Sequenced input: blood. CDR3 amino acids: CASSPLPGSNYGYTF. The CDR3 DNA is TGTGCCAGCTCACCGCTACCGGGATCAAACTATGGCTACACCTTC.